The present T cell receptor beta chain was sequenced within a study of OX40 agonist ivuxolimab in advanced cancers. Overall study: Ivuxolimab was delivered to patients intravenously every 2 weeks at doses spanning 0.01 to 10 mg/kg. People who had prior anti-PD-1, anti-PD-L1 or anti-CTLA-4 therapy could take part, and under 45% had some.

The table came from immunoSEQ multiplex PCR; TCRdb's copy has only in-frame clones and leaves some out. The sample contains some 49,000 clones, 82% of which appear only once. Autoimmune disease history or systemic immunosuppression barred patients. The CDR3 is 15 amino acids. Germline values: CDR1 SGDLS, CDR2 YYNGEE. The germline V and J ends were trimmed by 2 bases and 10 bases, with 18 bases remaining between them. The clonotype originates from an adult with an advanced solid tumor such as melanoma, head and neck, liver or kidney cancer. Sequences were derived from CD4+ or CD8+ T cells sorted from blood, sampled in a trial of the OX40 agonist ivuxolimab. This sequence joins TRBV9 and TRBJ1-4; D unresolved. The CDR3 DNA sequence: TGTGCCAGCAGCGTCGACTCCGACCCCGCTGCAAAACTGTTTTTT. Translating gives CASSVDSDPAAKLFF.